A selection of T cell receptor beta chains follows, all from one sample in a study of blood T cell repertoires in COVID-19. Clones were read by immunoSEQ multiplex PCR, and TCRdb kept only the in-frame ones, dropping some. The table has approximately 98,000 clones, about 80% seen once. The sample consisted of peripheral blood. The source of these receptors is a man older than 75 with acute or convalescent COVID-19. Both conserved end residues are part of each CDR3. A D gene is named only where the DNA matches it firmly. Clone size is stated in some rows and not others, as once, few, many or a class when expanded.

size	length	V	D	J	CDR3	DNA
-	20	TRBV5-4	TRBD2	TRBJ2-1	CASSPGGTSGVLPSYNEQFF	TGTGCCAGCAGCCCGGGTGGTACTAGCGGGGTATTGCCTTCCTACAATGAGCAGTTCTTC
-	17	TRBV5-8	TRBD2	TRBJ2-5	CASSSGGTSGIEETQYF	TGTGCCAGCAGCTCTGGTGGGACTAGCGGGATAGAAGAGACCCAGTACTTC
-	14	TRBV30	-	TRBJ1-4	CAWRGERHAEKLFF	TGTGCCTGGAGAGGTGAGAGACATGCTGAAAAACTGTTTTTT
-	16	TRBV2	TRBD2	TRBJ2-5	CASSDGGLAGEKTQYF	TGTGCCAGCAGTGATGGGGGACTAGCGGGGGAAAAGACCCAGTACTTC
-	12	TRBV6-1	-	TRBJ2-5	CASNAGAETQYF	TGTGCCAGCAATGCGGGGGCAGAGACCCAGTACTTC
-	15	TRBV11-2	-	TRBJ2-3	CASSWRGIRTDTQYF	TGTGCCAGCAGCTGGAGGGGCATCCGCACAGATACGCAGTATTTT
-	15	TRBV6-5	TRBD1	TRBJ1-3	CASTRGQASGNTIYF	TGTGCCAGCACCCGAGGACAGGCCTCTGGAAACACCATATATTTT
-	17	TRBV18	-	TRBJ1-6	CASSLSVSSSYNSPLHF	TGTGCCAGCTCACTGTCGGTGTCGAGCTCCTATAATTCACCCCTCCACTTT
-	15	TRBV18	TRBD1	TRBJ1-1	CASSPLDRGRTEAFF	TGTGCCAGCTCACCCTTGGACAGGGGCCGCACTGAAGCTTTCTTT
-	15	TRBV4-3	-	TRBJ1-5	CASSQTWGLNQPQHF	TGCGCCAGCAGCCAGACGTGGGGACTCAATCAGCCCCAGCATTTT
once	16	TRBV3-1/TRBV3-2	TRBD1	TRBJ1-5	CASSQGDRGHDQPQHF	TGTGCCAGCAGCCAAGGGGACAGGGGGCATGATCAGCCCCAGCATTTT
-	13	TRBV5-1	-	TRBJ2-2	CASTPGNTGELFF	TGCGCCAGCACCCCAGGGAACACCGGGGAGCTGTTTTTT
few	15	TRBV19	TRBD1	TRBJ2-7	CASTPGGTGDNEQYF	TGTGCCAGTACCCCAGGGGGGACAGGGGACAACGAGCAGTACTTC
-	13	TRBV7-2	-	TRBJ1-5	CASSTPGAQPQHF	TGTGCCAGCAGCACCCCAGGGGCTCAGCCCCAGCATTTT
-	12	TRBV7-9	-	TRBJ2-5	CASSPGSETQYF	TGTGCCAGCAGCCCAGGCAGTGAGACCCAGTACTTC
-	13	TRBV19	-	TRBJ1-5	CASRLTRGEPQHF	TGTGCCAGTAGATTGACCCGCGGGGAGCCCCAGCATTTT
-	13	TRBV28	-	TRBJ1-5	CASTADRGQPQHF	TGTGCCAGTACCGCTGACCGGGGACAGCCCCAGCATTTT
-	17	TRBV6-7	-	TRBJ2-1	CASSESPTPSVFNEQFF	TGTGCCAGCAGTGAATCTCCGACTCCGAGCGTCTTCAATGAGCAGTTCTTC
-	15	TRBV5-4	TRBD1	TRBJ2-1	CASSKDRGAYNEQFF	TGTGCCAGCAGCAAAGACAGGGGAGCATACAATGAGCAGTTCTTC
-	12	TRBV5-1	-	TRBJ1-1	CASSLSGVEAFF	TGCGCCAGCAGCTTGTCAGGGGTGGAAGCTTTCTTT
once	15	TRBV11-2	-	TRBJ2-7	CASSLSGRALYEQYF	TGTGCCAGCAGCTTATCGGGCAGGGCACTTTACGAGCAGTACTTC
few	16	TRBV27	-	TRBJ1-5	CASSLRRGMSNQPQHF	TGTGCCAGCAGTTTAAGGAGGGGAATGAGCAATCAGCCCCAGCATTTT
-	14	TRBV5-6	-	TRBJ1-2	CASNPTGINYGYTF	TGTGCCAGCAACCCGACGGGTATTAACTATGGCTACACCTTC
-	18	TRBV7-9	TRBD1	TRBJ1-6	CASSSDYSPGQYNSPLHF	TGTGCCAGCAGCTCGGATTATTCTCCGGGACAGTATAATTCACCCCTCCACTTT
-	15	TRBV3-1/TRBV3-2	TRBD1	TRBJ1-4	CASSPDRGPNEKLFF	TGTGCCAGCAGCCCGGACAGGGGTCCTAATGAAAAACTGTTTTTT
-	16	TRBV2	TRBD1	TRBJ1-6	CASSVPQGANSSPLHF	TGTGCCAGCAGTGTCCCCCAGGGGGCGAATTCTTCACCCCTCCACTTT
-	14	TRBV7-9	-	TRBJ1-1	CASSLAQKNTEAFF	TGTGCCAGCAGCTTAGCACAGAAGAACACTGAAGCTTTCTTT
-	13	TRBV9	-	TRBJ2-4	CASSVGRGNIQYF	TGTGCCAGCAGCGTAGGGAGGGGAAACATTCAGTACTTC
once	13	TRBV19	-	TRBJ1-4	CASTGGMTSKLFF	TGTGCCAGTACCGGGGGGATGACGTCAAAACTGTTTTTT
-	12	TRBV7-8	-	TRBJ2-7	CASSPVTYEQYF	TGTGCCAGCAGCCCGGTAACCTACGAGCAGTACTTC
-	12	TRBV5-1	-	TRBJ2-3	CASSPFSDTQYF	TGCGCCAGCAGCCCCTTCTCAGATACGCAGTATTTT
-	20	TRBV4-3	-	TRBJ2-6	CASSQVPSSAPSSGANVLTF	TGCGCCAGCAGCCAAGTTCCCTCCTCAGCGCCTAGCTCTGGGGCCAACGTCCTGACTTTC
-	14	TRBV7-7	TRBD1	TRBJ2-7	CASSLSGQGYEQYF	TGTGCTAGCAGCTTAAGTGGACAGGGCTACGAGCAGTACTTC
-	13	TRBV30	-	TRBJ1-1	CAWTRGGKNEAFF	TGTGCCTGGACACGAGGCGGGAAAAATGAAGCTTTCTTT
-	15	TRBV3-1/TRBV3-2	TRBD1	TRBJ2-7	CASSHPGQSPYEQYF	TGTGCCAGCAGCCATCCGGGACAGTCCCCCTACGAGCAGTACTTC
-	15	TRBV27	-	TRBJ2-7	CASSLTGGSLREQYF	TGTGCCAGCAGTCTCACTGGCGGATCCTTGAGGGAGCAGTACTTC
-	14	TRBV12-5	TRBD1	TRBJ1-1	CASGFGTVNTEAFF	TGTGCTAGTGGTTTCGGGACAGTGAACACTGAAGCTTTCTTT
once	15	TRBV9	-	TRBJ2-2	CASSAGTLNTGELFF	TGTGCCAGCAGCGCCGGGACTCTCAACACCGGGGAGCTGTTTTTT
-	14	TRBV7-2	-	TRBJ2-7	CASSLGGEGRALNF	TGTGCCAGCAGCTTGGGGGGCGAGGGGAGGGCCCTTAACTTC
once	14	TRBV7-2	TRBD1	TRBJ1-5	CASRLGQVGQPQHF	TGTGCCAGCAGACTTGGACAGGTTGGACAGCCCCAGCATTTT
-	15	TRBV19	-	TRBJ1-1	CASSLGLGGLTEAFF	TGTGCCAGTAGTCTGGGCCTAGGGGGTCTCACTGAAGCTTTCTTT
-	13	TRBV7-2	-	TRBJ1-2	CAITEQSWYGYTF	TGTGCCATCACGGAGCAATCCTGGTATGGCTACACCTTC
-	16	TRBV30	TRBD2	TRBJ2-1	CAWSQLTSGLYNEQFF	TGTGCCTGGAGTCAGTTGACTAGCGGGTTATACAATGAGCAGTTCTTC
-	15	TRBV7-9	TRBD2	TRBJ2-3	CASSSTSASTDTQYF	TGTGCCAGCAGCTCCACTAGCGCAAGCACAGATACGCAGTATTTT
-	14	TRBV28	TRBD1	TRBJ1-5	CASRRQGGNQPQHF	TGTGCCAGCAGAAGGCAGGGGGGCAATCAGCCCCAGCATTTT
-	14	TRBV27	-	TRBJ1-1	CASSSHDRNTEAFF	TGTGCCAGCAGTTCTCACGACAGAAACACTGAAGCTTTCTTT
many	16	TRBV19	-	TRBJ2-3	CASSSHLIESTDTQYF	TGTGCCAGTAGTTCTCACCTAATCGAGAGCACAGATACGCAGTATTTT
-	13	TRBV6-2/TRBV6-3	-	TRBJ2-5	CASSLDYMKTQYF	TGTGCCAGCAGCCTGGACTACATGAAGACCCAGTACTTC
-	14	TRBV7-2	-	TRBJ2-7	CASSLGGNSYEQYF	TGTGCCAGCAGCTTAGGCGGAAATTCCTACGAGCAGTACTTC